This T cell receptor beta chain derives from a study of identifying expanded T cells in peripheral blood. The study's findings and limits: Across healthy donors, higher total template counts meant significantly greater approximately two-week count variance.

Trimming took 5 bases from V and 5 from J, leaving 16 bases between them. Germline V gene data show CDR1 as SGHTA and CDR2 as FQGTGA. The CDR3 is 14 amino acids. Libraries were prepared by immunoSEQ multiplex PCR; TCRdb keeps only in-frame clonotypes and omits some of them. The data hold approximately 100,000 clones, with 88% observed a single time. This clone has a single count. Its antigen remains unidentified. The clonotype originates from a person aged 18 to 70 in good health. This chain joins TRBV7-3 and TRBJ2-7, with D maybe TRBD2 (6 bases). Sequencing used blood. CDR3 sequence (DNA): TGTGCCAGCAGCCCGGGGCGGGACCCCAACGAGCAGTACTTC. It encodes CASSPGRDPNEQYF.